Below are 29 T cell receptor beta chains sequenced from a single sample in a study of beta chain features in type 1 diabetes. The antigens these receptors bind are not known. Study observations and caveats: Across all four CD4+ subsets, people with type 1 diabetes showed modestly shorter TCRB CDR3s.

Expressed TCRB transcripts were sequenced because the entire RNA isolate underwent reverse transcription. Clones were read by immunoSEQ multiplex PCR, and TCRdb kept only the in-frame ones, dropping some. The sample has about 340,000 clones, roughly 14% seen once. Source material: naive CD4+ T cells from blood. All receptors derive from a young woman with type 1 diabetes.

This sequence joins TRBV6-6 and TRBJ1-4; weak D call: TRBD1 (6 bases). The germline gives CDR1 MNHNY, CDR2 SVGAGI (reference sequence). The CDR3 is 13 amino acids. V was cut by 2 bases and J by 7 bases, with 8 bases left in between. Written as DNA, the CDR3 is TGTGCCAGCAGTTACGGACAGAGTGAAAAACTGTTTTTT. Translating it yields CASSYGQSEKLFF.

CDR3 in amino acids: CASSPGPGELFF. In DNA form, the CDR3 reads TGTGCCAGCTCACCAGGGCCCGGGGAGCTGTTTTTT. The chain recombines TRBV18 with TRBJ2-2; no clear D. CDR1 is KGHSH, CDR2 LQKENI, per germline. V gave up 2 bases and J gave up 6 bases, with 4 bases separating them. The CDR3 has 12 amino acids.

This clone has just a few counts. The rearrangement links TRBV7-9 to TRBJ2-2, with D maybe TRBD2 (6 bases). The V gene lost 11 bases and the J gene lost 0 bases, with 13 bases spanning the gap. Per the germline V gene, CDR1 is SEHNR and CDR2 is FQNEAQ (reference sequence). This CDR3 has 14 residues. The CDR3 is CAPWGVTNTGELFF. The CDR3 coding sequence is TGTGCCCCGTGGGGGGTGACGAACACCGGGGAGCTGTTTTTT.

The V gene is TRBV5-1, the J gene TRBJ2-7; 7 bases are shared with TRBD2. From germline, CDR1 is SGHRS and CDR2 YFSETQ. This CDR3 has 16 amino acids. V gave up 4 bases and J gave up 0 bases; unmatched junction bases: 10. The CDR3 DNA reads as TGCGCCAGCAGCGTCCTAGCGGATAATCCCTCCTACGAGCAGTACTTC. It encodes CASSVLADNPSYEQYF.

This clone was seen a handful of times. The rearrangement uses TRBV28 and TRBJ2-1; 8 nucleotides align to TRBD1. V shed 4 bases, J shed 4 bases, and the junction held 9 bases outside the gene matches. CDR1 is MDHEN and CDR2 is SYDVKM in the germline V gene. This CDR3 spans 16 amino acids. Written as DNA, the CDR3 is TGTGCCAGCAGTTCTCGAACCGGGACAGGTTACAATGAGCAGTTCTTC. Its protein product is CASSSRTGTGYNEQFF.

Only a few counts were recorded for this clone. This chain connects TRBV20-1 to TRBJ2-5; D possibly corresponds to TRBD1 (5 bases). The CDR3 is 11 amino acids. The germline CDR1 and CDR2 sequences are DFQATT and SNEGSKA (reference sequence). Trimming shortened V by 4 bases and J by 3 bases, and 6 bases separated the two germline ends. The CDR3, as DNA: TGCAGTGCTACCAGGGAAGAGACCCAGTACTTC. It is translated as CSATREETQYF.

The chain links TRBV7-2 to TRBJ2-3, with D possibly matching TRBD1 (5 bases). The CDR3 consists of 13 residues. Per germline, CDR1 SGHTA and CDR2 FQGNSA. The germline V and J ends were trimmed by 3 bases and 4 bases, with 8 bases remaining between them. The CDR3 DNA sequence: TGTGCCAGCAGCTTCCAGGGTCCAGATACGCAGTATTTT. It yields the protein CASSFQGPDTQYF.

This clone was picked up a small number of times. The CDR3 is CAWSALAVSYNEQFF. The CDR3 DNA reads TGTGCCTGGAGCGCTCTAGCGGTCTCCTACAATGAGCAGTTCTTC. The chain joins TRBV30 to TRBJ2-1; 7 bases match TRBD2. After removal of 3 bases from V and 0 bases from J, the junction contained 5 bases not matched to a gene. The CDR3 consists of 15 residues. Germline lookup yields CDR1 GTSNPN and CDR2 SVGIG (reference sequence).

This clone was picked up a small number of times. The CDR3 DNA follows: TGTGCCAGCAGCTCCCGGGGGGGCTTTGGAGATACGCAGTATTTT. Protein sequence: CASSSRGGFGDTQYF. The rearrangement joins TRBV28 to TRBJ2-3; 8 bases match TRBD2. Germline CDR1 and CDR2: MDHEN and SYDVKM. This CDR3 is 15 amino acids long. Trimming cost V 6 bases and J 5 bases; bases outside gene matches: 10. Full variable domain (remainder filled in from reference TRBV28 and TRBJ2-3): DVKVTQSSRYLVKRTGEKVFLECVQDMDHENMFWYRQDPGLGLRLIYFSYDVKMKEKGDIPEGYSVSREKKERFSLILESASTNQTSMYLCASSSRGGFGDTQYFGPGTRLTVL.

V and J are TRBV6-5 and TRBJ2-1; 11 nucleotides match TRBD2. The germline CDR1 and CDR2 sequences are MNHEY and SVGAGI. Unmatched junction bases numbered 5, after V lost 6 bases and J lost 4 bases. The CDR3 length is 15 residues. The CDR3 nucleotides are TGTGCCAGCAGACTGACTAGCGGGACGTACAATGAGCAGTTCTTC. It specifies CASRLTSGTYNEQFF.

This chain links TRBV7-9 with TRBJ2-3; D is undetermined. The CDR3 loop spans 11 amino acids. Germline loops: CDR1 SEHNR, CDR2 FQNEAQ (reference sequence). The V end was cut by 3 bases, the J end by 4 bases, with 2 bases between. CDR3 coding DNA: TGTGCCAGCAGCTTCGCAGATACGCAGTATTTT. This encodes CASSFADTQYF.

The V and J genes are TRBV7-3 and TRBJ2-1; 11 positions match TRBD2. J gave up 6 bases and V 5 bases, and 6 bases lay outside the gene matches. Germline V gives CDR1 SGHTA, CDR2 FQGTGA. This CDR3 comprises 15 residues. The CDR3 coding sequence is TGTGCCAGCAGCCCCGCTAGCGGGAGGCCCAATGAGCAGTTCTTC. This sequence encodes CASSPASGRPNEQFF. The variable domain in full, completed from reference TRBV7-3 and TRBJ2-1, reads GAGVSQTPSNKVTEKGKYVELRCDPISGHTALYWYRQSLGQGPEFLIYFQGTGAADDSGLPNDRFFAVRPEGSVSTLKIQRTERGDSAVYLCASSPASGRPNEQFFGPGTRLTVL.

The CDR3 spells CASSLPWEGSTYEQYF. DNA for the CDR3: TGTGCCAGCAGCTTACCCTGGGAGGGCAGCACCTACGAGCAGTACTTC. The rearrangement links TRBV11-2 to TRBJ2-7; 7 bases line up with TRBD2. V lost 2 bases and J lost 2; bases outside the gene matches: 9. CDR1 is SGHAT, CDR2 FQNNGV, per germline. The CDR3 has 16 residues.

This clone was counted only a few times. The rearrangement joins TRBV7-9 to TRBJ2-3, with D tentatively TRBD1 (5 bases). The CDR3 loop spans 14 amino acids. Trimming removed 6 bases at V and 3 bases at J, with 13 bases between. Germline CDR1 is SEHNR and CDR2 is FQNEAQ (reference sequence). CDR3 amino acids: CASRDSARTDTQYF. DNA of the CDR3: TGTGCCAGCAGAGACAGCGCCCGGACAGATACGCAGTATTTT. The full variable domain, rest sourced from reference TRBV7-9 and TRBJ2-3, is DTGVSQNPRHKITKRGQNVTFRCDPISEHNRLYWYRQTLGQGPEFLTYFQNEAQLEKSRLLSDRFSAERPKGSFSTLEIQRTEQGDSAMYLCASRDSARTDTQYFGPGTRLTVL.

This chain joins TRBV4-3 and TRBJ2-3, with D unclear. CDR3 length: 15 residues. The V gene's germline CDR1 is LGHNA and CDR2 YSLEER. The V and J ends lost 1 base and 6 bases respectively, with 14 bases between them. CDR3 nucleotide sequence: TGCGCCAGCAGCCAAGGCGGAAGCGTGGTGGATACGCAGTATTTT. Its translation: CASSQGGSVVDTQYF.

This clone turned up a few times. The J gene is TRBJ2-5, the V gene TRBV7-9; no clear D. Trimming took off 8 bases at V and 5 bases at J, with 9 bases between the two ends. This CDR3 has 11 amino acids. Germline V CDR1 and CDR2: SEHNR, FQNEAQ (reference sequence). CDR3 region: CASSNGETQYF. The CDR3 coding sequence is TGTGCCAGCTCCAACGGGGAGACCCAGTACTTC.

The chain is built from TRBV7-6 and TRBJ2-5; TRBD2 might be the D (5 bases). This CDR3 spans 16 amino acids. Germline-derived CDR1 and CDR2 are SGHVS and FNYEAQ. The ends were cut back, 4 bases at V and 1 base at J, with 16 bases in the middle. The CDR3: CASSSNTRLAQETQYF. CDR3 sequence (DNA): TGTGCCAGCAGCTCCAACACTAGGCTGGCCCAAGAGACCCAGTACTTC.

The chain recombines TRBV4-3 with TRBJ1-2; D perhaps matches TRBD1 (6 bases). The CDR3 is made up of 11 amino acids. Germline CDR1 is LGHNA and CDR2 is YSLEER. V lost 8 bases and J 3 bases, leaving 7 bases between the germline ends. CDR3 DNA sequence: TGCGCCAGCTCAGGGGACTATGGCTACACCTTC. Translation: CASSGDYGYTF.

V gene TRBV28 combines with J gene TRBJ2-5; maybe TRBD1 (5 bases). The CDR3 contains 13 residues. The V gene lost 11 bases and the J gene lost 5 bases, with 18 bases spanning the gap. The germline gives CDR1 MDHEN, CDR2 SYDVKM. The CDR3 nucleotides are TGTGCCGCTGGCAGGGCCGGTCGGGAGACCCAGTACTTC. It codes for CAAGRAGRETQYF.

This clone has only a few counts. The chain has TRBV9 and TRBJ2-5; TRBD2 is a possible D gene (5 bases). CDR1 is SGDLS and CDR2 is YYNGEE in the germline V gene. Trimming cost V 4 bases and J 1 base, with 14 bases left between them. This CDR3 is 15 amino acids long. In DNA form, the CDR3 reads TGTGCCAGCAGCCGGAGGCCCGAGATCCAAGAGACCCAGTACTTC. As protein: CASSRRPEIQETQYF.

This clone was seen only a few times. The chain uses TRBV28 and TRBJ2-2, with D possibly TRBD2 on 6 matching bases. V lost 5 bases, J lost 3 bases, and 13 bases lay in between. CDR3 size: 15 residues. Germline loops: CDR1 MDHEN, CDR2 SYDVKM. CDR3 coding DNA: TGTGCCAGCAGTCTCCGGGAGACCTACACCGGGGAGCTGTTTTTT. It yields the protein CASSLRETYTGELFF.

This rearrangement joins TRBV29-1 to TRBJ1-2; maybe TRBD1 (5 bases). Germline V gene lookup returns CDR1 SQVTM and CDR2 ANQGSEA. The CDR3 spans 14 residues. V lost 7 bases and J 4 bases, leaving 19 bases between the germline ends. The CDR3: CSAVESTVVYGYTF. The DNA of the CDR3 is TGCAGCGCTGTAGAATCGACAGTGGTCTATGGCTACACCTTC.

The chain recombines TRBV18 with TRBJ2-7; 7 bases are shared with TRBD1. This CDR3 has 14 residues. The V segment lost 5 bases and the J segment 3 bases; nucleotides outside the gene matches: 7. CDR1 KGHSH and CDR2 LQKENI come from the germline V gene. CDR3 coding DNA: TGTGCCAGCTCATTCGGGGACAGCCTCTACGAGCAGTACGTC. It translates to CASSFGDSLYEQYV.

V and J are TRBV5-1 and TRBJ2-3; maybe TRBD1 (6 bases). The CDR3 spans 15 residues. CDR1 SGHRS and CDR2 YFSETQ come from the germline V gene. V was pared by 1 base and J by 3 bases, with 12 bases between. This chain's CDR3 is CASSLTGISTDTQYF. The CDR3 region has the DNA TGCGCCAGCAGCTTGACAGGGATATCGACAGATACGCAGTATTTT.

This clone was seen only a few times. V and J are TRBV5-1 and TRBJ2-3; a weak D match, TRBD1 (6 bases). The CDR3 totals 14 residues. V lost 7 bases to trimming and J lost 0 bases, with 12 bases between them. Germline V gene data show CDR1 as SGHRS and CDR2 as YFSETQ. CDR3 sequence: CASGTTGSTDTQYF. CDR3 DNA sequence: TGCGCCAGCGGGACCACAGGGAGCACAGATACGCAGTATTTT. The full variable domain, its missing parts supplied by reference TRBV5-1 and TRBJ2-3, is KAGVTQTPRYLIKTRGQQVTLSCSPISGHRSVSWYQQTPGQGLQFLFEYFSETQRNKGNFPGRFSGRQFSNSRSEMNVSTLELGDSALYLCASGTTGSTDTQYFGPGTRLTVL.

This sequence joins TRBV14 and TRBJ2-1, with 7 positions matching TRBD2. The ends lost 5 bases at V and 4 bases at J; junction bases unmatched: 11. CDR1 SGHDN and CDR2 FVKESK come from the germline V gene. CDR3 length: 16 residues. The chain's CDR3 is CASSEPGGSLYNEQFF. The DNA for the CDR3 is TGTGCCAGCAGCGAGCCGGGCGGGAGTCTATACAATGAGCAGTTCTTC.

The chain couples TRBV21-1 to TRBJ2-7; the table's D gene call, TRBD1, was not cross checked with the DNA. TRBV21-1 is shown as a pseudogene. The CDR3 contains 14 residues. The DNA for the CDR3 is TGTGCCAGCAGCACATCCCCAGGGTGTGTCGAGCAGTACGTC. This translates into CASSTSPGCVEQYV.

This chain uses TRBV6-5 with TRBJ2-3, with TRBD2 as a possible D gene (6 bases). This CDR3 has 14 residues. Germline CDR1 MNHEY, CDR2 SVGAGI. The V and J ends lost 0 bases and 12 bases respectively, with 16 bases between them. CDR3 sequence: CASSYSGVSGAQYF. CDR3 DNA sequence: TGTGCCAGCAGTTACTCAGGGGTTAGCGGAGCCCAGTATTTT.

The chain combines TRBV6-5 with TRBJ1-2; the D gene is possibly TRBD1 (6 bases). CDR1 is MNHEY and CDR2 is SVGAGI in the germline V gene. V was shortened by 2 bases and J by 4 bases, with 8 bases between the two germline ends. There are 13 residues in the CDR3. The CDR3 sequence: CASSYGTTYGYTF. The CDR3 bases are TGTGCCAGCAGTTACGGGACAACCTATGGCTACACCTTC.